The rows below give T cell receptor beta chains drawn from one sample of a study of blood T cell repertoires in COVID-19. Clones were read by immunoSEQ multiplex PCR, and TCRdb kept only the in-frame ones, dropping some. The sample gives approximately 130,000 clones, around four fifths of which show up once; around a fifth is in the top ten. What was sequenced was peripheral blood. These receptors were collected from a man older than 75 with acute or convalescent COVID-19. CDR3s include the opening cysteine and the closing phenylalanine or tryptophan. D genes are given only for firm matches. Size tells how often a clone was seen (once, few, many) or the class of an expanded clone, and some rows leave it out.

J: TRBJ1-4; size: -; V: TRBV18; D: TRBD1; CDR3: CASSRGTGPEKLFF; DNA: TGTGCCAGCTCACGAGGGACAGGTCCAGAAAAACTGTTTTTT
J: TRBJ1-6; size: -; V: TRBV5-5; D: TRBD1; CDR3: CASSLRGTGANSPLHF; DNA: TGTGCCAGCAGCTTGAGAGGGACAGGGGCGAATTCACCCCTCCACTTT
J: TRBJ2-2; size: -; V: TRBV12-5; D: TRBD1; CDR3: CASGLRQGGNTGELFF; DNA: TGTGCTAGTGGTCTAAGACAGGGGGGGAACACCGGGGAGCTGTTTTTT
J: TRBJ1-4; size: -; V: TRBV7-2; D: -; CDR3: CASSFRGSHEKLFF; DNA: TGTGCCAGCAGCTTCAGGGGATCCCATGAAAAACTGTTTTTT
J: TRBJ2-7; size: -; V: TRBV5-1; D: TRBD1; CDR3: CASSPGTGDSEQYF; DNA: TGCGCCAGCAGCCCTGGGACAGGGGATAGCGAGCAGTACTTC
J: TRBJ1-1; size: -; V: TRBV29-1; D: -; CDR3: CSVGRGPPTEAFF; DNA: TGCAGCGTGGGCAGGGGCCCTCCCACTGAAGCTTTCTTT
J: TRBJ2-3; size: -; V: TRBV19; D: -; CDR3: CASKTESTDTQYF; DNA: TGTGCCAGTAAAACAGAGAGCACAGATACGCAGTATTTT
J: TRBJ2-5; size: once; V: TRBV5-8; D: TRBD2; CDR3: CASSPGGPQYF; DNA: TGTGCCAGCAGCCCGGGGGGGCCCCAGTACTTC
J: TRBJ2-5; size: once; V: TRBV2; D: TRBD2; CDR3: CASSEASGGRQETQYF; DNA: TGTGCCAGCAGTGAAGCAAGCGGGGGGAGACAAGAGACCCAGTACTTC
J: TRBJ1-6; size: -; V: TRBV5-1; D: TRBD1; CDR3: CASSLTGGSYNSPLHF; DNA: TGCGCCAGCAGCTTAACAGGGGGATCCTATAATTCACCCCTCCACTTT
J: TRBJ2-1; size: once; V: TRBV6-5; D: TRBD1; CDR3: CASYRGSSYNEQFF; DNA: TGTGCCAGTTACAGGGGGAGCTCCTACAATGAGCAGTTCTTC
J: TRBJ2-3; size: once; V: TRBV27; D: TRBD2; CDR3: CASSFGLAGAEGTQYF; DNA: TGTGCCAGCAGTTTCGGGCTAGCGGGGGCCGAGGGTACGCAGTATTTT
J: TRBJ1-4; size: -; V: TRBV3-1/TRBV3-2; D: -; CDR3: CATPQAPNEKLFF; DNA: TGTGCCACCCCCCAGGCACCTAATGAAAAACTGTTTTTT
J: TRBJ1-1; size: -; V: TRBV11-2; D: -; CDR3: CASSLRLNTEAFF; DNA: TGTGCCAGCAGCTTACGGTTGAACACTGAAGCTTTCTTT
J: TRBJ2-1; size: few; V: TRBV3-1/TRBV3-2; D: -; CDR3: CASSPTSLGEQFF; DNA: TGTGCCAGCAGCCCGACTAGTTTGGGAGAGCAGTTCTTC
J: TRBJ1-5; size: few; V: TRBV27; D: TRBD1; CDR3: CASSLLGTDNQPQHF; DNA: TGTGCCAGCAGTTTATTAGGGACAGACAATCAGCCCCAGCATTTT
J: TRBJ2-3; size: -; V: TRBV2; D: -; CDR3: CASRGGTTTDTQYF; DNA: TGTGCCAGCAGGGGGGGGACAACCACAGATACGCAGTATTTT
J: TRBJ1-6; size: -; V: TRBV3-1/TRBV3-2; D: TRBD1; CDR3: CASSHRQGFNSPLHF; DNA: TGTGCCAGCAGCCATAGACAGGGATTCAATTCACCCCTCCACTTT
J: TRBJ1-5; size: -; V: TRBV27; D: -; CDR3: CASSPWGELSNQPQHF; DNA: TGTGCCAGCAGTCCCTGGGGAGAGCTCAGCAATCAGCCCCAGCATTTT
J: TRBJ1-6; size: -; V: TRBV3-1/TRBV3-2; D: -; CDR3: CANRTYHLSPLHF; DNA: TGTGCCAACCGAACCTATCACCTTTCACCCCTCCACTTT
J: TRBJ1-1; size: -; V: TRBV3-1/TRBV3-2; D: TRBD1; CDR3: CASSQRDRDSEAFF; DNA: TGTGCCAGCAGCCAGAGGGACAGGGACTCTGAAGCTTTCTTT
J: TRBJ1-2; size: -; V: TRBV10-3; D: TRBD1; CDR3: CAISGQGADYGYTF; DNA: TGTGCCATCAGCGGACAGGGGGCGGACTATGGCTACACCTTC
J: TRBJ1-2; size: -; V: TRBV16; D: TRBD1; CDR3: CASSKGTGDFNYGYTF; DNA: TGTGCCAGCAGCAAGGGGACAGGGGATTTTAACTATGGCTACACCTTC
J: TRBJ1-5; size: few; V: TRBV28; D: TRBD1; CDR3: CASSFISGGPQHF; DNA: TGTGCCAGCAGTTTCATCTCAGGGGGACCCCAGCATTTT
J: TRBJ1-4; size: many; V: TRBV7-9; D: TRBD1; CDR3: CASSPSRLDRAGEKLFF; DNA: TGTGCCAGCAGCCCTAGTCGTTTAGACAGGGCAGGTGAAAAACTGTTTTTT
J: TRBJ2-5; size: -; V: TRBV6-2/TRBV6-3; D: TRBD2; CDR3: CASSYKLAGGETQYF; DNA: TGTGCCAGCAGTTACAAACTAGCGGGGGGAGAGACCCAGTACTTC
J: TRBJ2-5; size: few; V: TRBV4-1; D: -; CDR3: CASSPGSLWETQYF; DNA: TGCGCCAGCAGTCCGGGTTCCCTCTGGGAGACCCAGTACTTC
J: TRBJ1-6; size: -; V: TRBV6-5; D: -; CDR3: CASKNRNSPLHF; DNA: TGTGCCAGCAAAAACAGAAATTCACCCCTCCACTTT
J: TRBJ2-7; size: few; V: TRBV2; D: TRBD1; CDR3: CASSEAGQLYEQYF; DNA: TGTGCCAGCAGTGAAGCGGGACAGTTATACGAGCAGTACTTC
J: TRBJ1-1; size: -; V: TRBV27; D: -; CDR3: CASRFSHSGNTEAFF; DNA: TGTGCCAGCAGGTTCTCACATTCAGGGAACACTGAAGCTTTCTTT
J: TRBJ1-1; size: once; V: TRBV2; D: TRBD1; CDR3: CASTVTGETEAFF; DNA: TGTGCCAGCACCGTCACAGGGGAAACTGAAGCTTTCTTT
J: TRBJ1-1; size: -; V: TRBV19; D: -; CDR3: CASSRKPGTEAFF; DNA: TGTGCCAGTAGTCGAAAGCCCGGGACAGAAGCTTTCTTT
J: TRBJ2-7; size: -; V: TRBV5-6; D: TRBD1; CDR3: CASSLGQGLSHEQYF; DNA: TGTGCCAGCAGCCTTGGACAGGGGTTGTCCCACGAGCAGTACTTC
J: TRBJ1-1; size: -; V: TRBV30; D: -; CDR3: CAWSRLRETEAFF; DNA: TGTGCCTGGAGTCGACTCAGGGAAACTGAAGCTTTCTTT
J: TRBJ1-5; size: -; V: TRBV27; D: TRBD1; CDR3: CASSLRQGTNQPQHF; DNA: TGTGCCAGCAGTTTAAGACAGGGGACAAATCAGCCCCAGCATTTT
J: TRBJ2-4; size: -; V: TRBV5-6; D: -; CDR3: CASSLDSLAKNIQYF; DNA: TGTGCCAGCAGCTTGGACAGTCTAGCCAAAAACATTCAGTACTTC
J: TRBJ1-1; size: once; V: TRBV19; D: -; CDR3: CASSTTTGTNTEAFF; DNA: TGTGCCAGTAGTACCACAACAGGGACGAACACTGAAGCTTTCTTT
J: TRBJ2-5; size: -; V: TRBV5-5; D: TRBD1; CDR3: CASSFSPTGTGGETQYF; DNA: TGTGCCAGCAGCTTCTCGCCTACCGGGACAGGGGGGGAGACCCAGTACTTC
J: TRBJ1-6; size: -; V: TRBV2; D: -; CDR3: CASRLQGLGSPLHF; DNA: TGTGCCAGCAGGCTGCAGGGGCTGGGTTCACCCCTCCACTTT
J: TRBJ1-2; size: -; V: TRBV29-1; D: -; CDR3: CSVEIQGPYPNYGYTF; DNA: TGCAGCGTTGAAATCCAGGGGCCTTATCCTAACTATGGCTACACCTTC
J: TRBJ2-7; size: once; V: TRBV10-1; D: TRBD2; CDR3: CASSEYLAGGPPQYF; DNA: TGCGCCAGCAGTGAGTACCTAGCGGGGGGGCCCCCGCAGTACTTC
J: TRBJ2-3; size: -; V: TRBV4-1; D: TRBD2; CDR3: CASSQLAGGPDTQYF; DNA: TGCGCCAGCAGCCAACTAGCGGGGGGGCCTGATACGCAGTATTTT
J: TRBJ2-3; size: -; V: TRBV29-1; D: TRBD2; CDR3: CSVAGTSSSSTDTQYF; DNA: TGCAGCGTCGCCGGGACTAGCAGTAGTAGCACAGATACGCAGTATTTT
J: TRBJ2-7; size: -; V: TRBV4-1; D: -; CDR3: CASSQGGLKDSTTYEQYF; DNA: TGCGCCAGCAGCCAAGGCGGTCTAAAGGACAGTACCACCTACGAGCAGTACTTC
J: TRBJ1-5; size: -; V: TRBV6-5; D: -; CDR3: CASSSGRGINQPQHF; DNA: TGTGCCAGCAGTAGCGGCAGGGGAATCAATCAGCCCCAGCATTTT
J: TRBJ1-3; size: -; V: TRBV6-5; D: -; CDR3: CASSPTGGYTIYF; DNA: TGTGCCAGCTCTCCCACCGGGGGGTACACCATATATTTT
J: TRBJ1-2; size: -; V: TRBV2; D: TRBD1; CDR3: CASRTGGSIYGYTF; DNA: TGTGCCAGCAGAACAGGGGGATCTATCTATGGCTACACCTTC
J: TRBJ2-2; size: -; V: TRBV19; D: -; CDR3: CATNPTGSSGELFF; DNA: TGTGCCACCAACCCTACAGGGTCGAGCGGGGAGCTGTTTTTT
J: TRBJ2-3; size: -; V: TRBV29-1; D: TRBD2; CDR3: CSLRGGLTDTQYF; DNA: TGCAGCCTGCGGGGGGGCCTAACAGATACGCAGTATTTT
J: TRBJ1-4; size: -; V: TRBV27; D: TRBD1; CDR3: CASSFQGTGEEKLFF; DNA: TGTGCCAGCAGTTTTCAGGGGACAGGGGAGGAAAAACTGTTTTTT
J: TRBJ2-3; size: -; V: TRBV4-1; D: -; CDR3: CASSQLKSDTQYF; DNA: TGCGCCAGCAGCCAACTTAAATCAGATACGCAGTATTTT
J: TRBJ1-5; size: -; V: TRBV19; D: TRBD1; CDR3: CASSIMLGTGQSNQPQHF; DNA: TGTGCCAGTAGTATAATGTTGGGGACAGGCCAGAGCAATCAGCCCCAGCATTTT
J: TRBJ1-1; size: -; V: TRBV10-3; D: TRBD1; CDR3: CAISETGQMNTEAFF; DNA: TGTGCCATCAGTGAGACGGGACAGATGAACACTGAAGCTTTCTTT
J: TRBJ1-6; size: -; V: TRBV6-5; D: -; CDR3: CASSTTYENSPLHF; DNA: TGTGCCAGCAGTACGACATATGAGAATTCACCCCTCCACTTT
J: TRBJ2-5; size: -; V: TRBV19; D: TRBD2; CDR3: CASSKLGLAGQETQYF; DNA: TGTGCCAGTAGTAAGTTGGGACTAGCGGGCCAAGAGACCCAGTACTTC
J: TRBJ1-2; size: -; V: TRBV7-9; D: -; CDR3: CASSPRDSLQGYTF; DNA: TGTGCCAGCAGCCCCAGGGACTCCCTCCAGGGCTACACCTTC
J: TRBJ2-7; size: few; V: TRBV20-1; D: -; CDR3: CSARSGHEQYF; DNA: TGCAGTGCTAGATCGGGTCACGAGCAGTACTTC
J: TRBJ1-6; size: -; V: TRBV7-9; D: -; CDR3: CASSPTGVGSPLHF; DNA: TGTGCCAGCAGCCCTACGGGGGTAGGATCACCCCTCCACTTT